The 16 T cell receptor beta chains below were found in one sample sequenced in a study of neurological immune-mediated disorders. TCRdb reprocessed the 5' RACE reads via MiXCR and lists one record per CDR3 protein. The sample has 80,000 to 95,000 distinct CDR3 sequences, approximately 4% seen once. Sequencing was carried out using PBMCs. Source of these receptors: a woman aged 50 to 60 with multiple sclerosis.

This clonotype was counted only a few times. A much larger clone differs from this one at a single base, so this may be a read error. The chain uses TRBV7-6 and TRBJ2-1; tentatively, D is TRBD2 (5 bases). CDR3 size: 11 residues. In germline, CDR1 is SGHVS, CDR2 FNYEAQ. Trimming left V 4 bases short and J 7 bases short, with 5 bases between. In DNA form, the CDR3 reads TGTGCCAGCAGCTCGGGGAATGAGCAGTTCTTC. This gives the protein CASSSGNEQFF.

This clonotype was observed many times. As DNA, the CDR3 is TGTGCCAGCAGCTTGTTGTTAGGCGTGTGGGGGAACACTGAAGCTTTCTTT. Amino acids: CASSLLLGVWGNTEAFF. This chain uses TRBV5-5 with TRBJ1-1; unclear D gene. CDR3 length: 17 residues. Trimming cost V 1 base and J 1 base, with 17 bases left between them. Per the germline V gene, CDR1 is SGHKS and CDR2 is YYEKEE (reference sequence). Full variable domain (rest looked up from reference TRBV5-5 and TRBJ1-1): DAGVTQSPTHLIKTRGQQVTLRCSPISGHKSVSWYQQVLGQGPQFIFQYYEKEERGRGNFPDRFSARQFPNYSSELNVNALLLGDSALYLCASSLLLGVWGNTEAFFGQGTRLTVV.

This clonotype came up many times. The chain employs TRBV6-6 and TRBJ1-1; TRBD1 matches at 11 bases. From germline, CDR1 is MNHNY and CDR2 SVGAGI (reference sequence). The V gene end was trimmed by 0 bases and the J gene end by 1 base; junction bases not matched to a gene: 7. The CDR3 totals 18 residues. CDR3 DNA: TGTGCCAGCAGTTACTCGATGGGGACAGGGGGAGGGAACACTGAAGCTTTCTTT. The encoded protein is CASSYSMGTGGGNTEAFF.

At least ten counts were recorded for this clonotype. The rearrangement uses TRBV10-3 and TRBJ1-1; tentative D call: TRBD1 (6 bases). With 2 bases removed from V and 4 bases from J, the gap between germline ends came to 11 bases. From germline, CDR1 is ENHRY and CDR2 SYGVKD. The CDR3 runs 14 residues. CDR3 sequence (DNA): TGTGCCATCAGTGAGCGGGGGCTAGGCACTGAAGCTTTCTTT. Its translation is CAISERGLGTEAFF.

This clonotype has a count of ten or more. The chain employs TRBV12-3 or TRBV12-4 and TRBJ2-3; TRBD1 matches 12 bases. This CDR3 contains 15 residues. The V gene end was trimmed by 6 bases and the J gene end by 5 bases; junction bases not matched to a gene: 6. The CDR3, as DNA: TGTGCCAGCAGCCGGGACAGGGGGCAGGTAGATACGCAGTATTTT. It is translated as CASSRDRGQVDTQYF.

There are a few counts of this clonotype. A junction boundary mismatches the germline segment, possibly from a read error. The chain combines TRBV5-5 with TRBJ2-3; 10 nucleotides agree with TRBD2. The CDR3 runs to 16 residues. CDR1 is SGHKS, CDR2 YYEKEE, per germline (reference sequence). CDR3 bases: TGTGCCAGCAGCTCCCTAGCGGGGGCTAGCACAGATATGCAGTATTTT. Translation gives CASSSLAGASTDMQYF.

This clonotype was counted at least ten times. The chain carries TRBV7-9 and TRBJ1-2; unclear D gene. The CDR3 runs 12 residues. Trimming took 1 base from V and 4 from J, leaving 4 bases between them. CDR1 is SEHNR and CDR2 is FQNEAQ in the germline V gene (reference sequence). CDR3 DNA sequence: TGTGCCAGCAGCTTAGACATCTATGGCTACACCTTC. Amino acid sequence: CASSLDIYGYTF.

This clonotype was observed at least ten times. CDR3 in amino acids: CATSRFPGAGPQHF. The CDR3 coding sequence is TGTGCCACCAGCAGGTTTCCAGGGGCCGGGCCCCAGCATTTT. This sequence joins TRBV15 and TRBJ1-5; a possible D gene is TRBD1 (6 bases). CDR1 LNHNV and CDR2 YYDKDF come from the germline V gene (reference sequence). The CDR3 covers 14 residues. The V and J ends lost 3 bases and 9 bases respectively, with 15 bases between them.

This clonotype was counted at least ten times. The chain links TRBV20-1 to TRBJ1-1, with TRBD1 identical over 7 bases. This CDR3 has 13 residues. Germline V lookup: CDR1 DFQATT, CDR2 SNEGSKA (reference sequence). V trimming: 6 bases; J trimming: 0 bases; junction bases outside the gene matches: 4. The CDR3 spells CSARGQMNTEAFF. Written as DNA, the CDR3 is TGCAGTGCCCGGGGACAGATGAACACTGAAGCTTTCTTT.

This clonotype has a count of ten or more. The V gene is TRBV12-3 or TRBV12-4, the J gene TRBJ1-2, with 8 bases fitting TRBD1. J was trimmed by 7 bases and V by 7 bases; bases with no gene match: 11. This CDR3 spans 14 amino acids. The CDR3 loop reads CASTTTGGGPGYTF. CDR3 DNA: TGTGCCAGCACCACTACAGGGGGGGGACCTGGCTACACCTTC.

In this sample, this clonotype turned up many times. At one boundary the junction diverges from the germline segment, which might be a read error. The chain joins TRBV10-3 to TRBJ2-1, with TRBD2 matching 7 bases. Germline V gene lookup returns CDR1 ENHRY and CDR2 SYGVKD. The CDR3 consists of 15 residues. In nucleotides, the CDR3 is TGTGCCATCAGGGAGTTTGCGGGGGCCTACAATGAGCAGTTCTTC. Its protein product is CAIREFAGAYNEQFF.

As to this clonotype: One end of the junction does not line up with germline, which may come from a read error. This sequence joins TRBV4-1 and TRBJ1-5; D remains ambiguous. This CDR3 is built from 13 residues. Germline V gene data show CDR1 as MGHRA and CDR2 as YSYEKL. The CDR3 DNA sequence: TGCGCCAGCAGCCAAGGGGCCTTTAAGACCCAGAATTTT. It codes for CASSQGAFKTQNF.

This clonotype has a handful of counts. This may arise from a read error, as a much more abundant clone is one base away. The CDR3 sequence is CASSQDFRGGQENQYF. CDR3 bases: TGTGCCAGCAGCCAAGATTTTCGGGGCGGACAAGAGAACCAGTACTTC. This rearrangement joins TRBV14 to TRBJ2-5; the D gene could be TRBD1 or TRBD2 (5 bases each). CDR1 SGHDN and CDR2 FVKESK come from the germline V gene. The CDR3 is 16 residues long.

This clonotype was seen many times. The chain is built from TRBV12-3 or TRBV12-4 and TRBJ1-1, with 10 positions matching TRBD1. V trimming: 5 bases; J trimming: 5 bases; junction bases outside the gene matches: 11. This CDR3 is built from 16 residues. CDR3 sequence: CASSLRQGADRTEAFF. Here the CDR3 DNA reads TGTGCCAGCAGTCTCAGACAGGGGGCGGATCGGACTGAAGCTTTCTTT.

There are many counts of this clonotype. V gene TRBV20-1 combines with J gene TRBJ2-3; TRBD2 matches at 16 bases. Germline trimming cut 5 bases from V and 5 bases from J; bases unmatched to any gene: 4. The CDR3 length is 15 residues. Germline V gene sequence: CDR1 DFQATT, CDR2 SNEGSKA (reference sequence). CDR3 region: CSASGLAGGQDTQYF. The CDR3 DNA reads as TGCAGTGCTTCGGGACTAGCGGGGGGGCAAGATACGCAGTATTTT.

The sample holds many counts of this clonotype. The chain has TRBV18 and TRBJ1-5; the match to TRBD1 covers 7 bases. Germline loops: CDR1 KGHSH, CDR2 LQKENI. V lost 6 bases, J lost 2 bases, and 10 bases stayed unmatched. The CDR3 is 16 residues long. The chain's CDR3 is CASSPGQVSRNQPQHF. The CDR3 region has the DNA TGTGCCAGCTCCCCCGGACAGGTCTCACGCAATCAGCCCCAGCATTTT.